The rows below give T cell receptor beta chains drawn from one sample of a study of cytotoxic CD8 clonotypes in ibrutinib-treated CLL. The assay was immunoSEQ multiplex PCR, and TCRdb's table has in-frame clones only and misses some. Here the sample spans over 250,000 clones, less than 85% being singletons. The specimen was PBMCs, collected at disease progression, from a patient treated with ibrutinib. The receptors stem from a human donor with chronic lymphocytic leukemia. Each CDR3 is given with its conserved first and last residue. The order of the fields is J gene, V gene, clone size, D gene, CDR3 length, CDR3 protein, CDR3 DNA. D genes are given only for firm matches. Some rows have no size entry. The others give once, few or many, or a class for an expanded clone.

TRBJ2-5	TRBV9	once	-	14	CASSVVPSQETQYF	TGTGCCAGCAGCGTAGTGCCATCCCAAGAGACCCAGTACTTC
TRBJ2-7	TRBV5-4	once	-	12	CASSLNQGEQYF	TGTGCCAGCAGCTTGAACCAAGGGGAGCAGTACTTC
TRBJ2-7	TRBV6-1	-	-	13	CASGELGVYEQYF	TGTGCCAGCGGGGAATTAGGGGTCTACGAGCAGTACTTC
TRBJ2-7	TRBV28	-	-	12	CASSLRRGEQYF	TGTGCCAGCAGTTTACGGAGGGGCGAGCAGTACTTC
TRBJ1-1	TRBV14	-	-	13	CASSFRGNTEAFF	TGTGCCAGCAGCTTTAGGGGGAACACTGAAGCTTTCTTT
TRBJ2-7	TRBV18	-	TRBD2	15	CASSRGTSGAYEQYF	TGTGCCAGCTCCCGTGGGACTAGCGGGGCCTACGAGCAGTACTTC
TRBJ2-7	TRBV6-1	-	TRBD1	14	CASIRDRDSYEQYF	TGTGCCAGCATAAGGGACAGGGATTCCTACGAGCAGTACTTC
TRBJ1-4	TRBV29-1	-	-	13	CSVAPPGLEKLFF	TGCAGCGTTGCCCCTCCGGGGCTGGAAAAACTGTTTTTT
TRBJ2-7	TRBV5-1	-	TRBD2	16	CASSLAVAGHSYEQYF	TGCGCCAGCAGCTTGGCTGTAGCGGGACACTCCTACGAGCAGTACTTC
TRBJ1-1	TRBV6-5	-	TRBD1	14	CASCRTGMNTEAFF	TGTGCCAGTTGTCGGACAGGGATGAACACTGAAGCTTTCTTT
TRBJ2-1	TRBV7-2	-	TRBD2	15	CASSLDSSGDNEQFF	TGTGCCAGCAGCTTAGATTCTAGCGGGGACAATGAGCAGTTCTTC
TRBJ2-2	TRBV7-9	-	-	12	CAMNPISGELFF	TGTGCGATGAATCCAATCTCCGGGGAGCTGTTTTTT
TRBJ2-6	TRBV2	-	TRBD1	16	CACATGEYSGANVLTF	TGTGCCTGCGCGACAGGGGAATACTCTGGGGCCAACGTCCTGACTTTC
TRBJ1-5	TRBV28	-	-	13	CASSQPPNRPQHF	TGTGCCAGCAGTCAACCCCCCAATCGGCCCCAGCATTTT
TRBJ2-1	TRBV5-6	-	-	12	CASSPGGVKEFF	TGTGCCAGCAGCCCCGGTGGGGTTAAGGAGTTCTTC
TRBJ1-4	TRBV6-1	-	-	15	CASSETAATNEKLFF	TGTGCCAGCAGTGAAACGGCGGCGACTAATGAAAAACTGTTTTTT
TRBJ2-7	TRBV7-8	-	TRBD1	14	CASSFGTGGYEQYF	TGTGCCAGCAGCTTTGGGACAGGGGGCTACGAGCAGTACTTC
TRBJ1-6	TRBV19	-	-	14	CASSSDGRNSPLHF	TGTGCCAGTAGTTCCGACGGACGTAATTCACCCCTCCACTTT
TRBJ2-7	TRBV5-1	-	-	14	CASSNTGFYYEQYF	TGCGCCAGCAGCAATACAGGGTTCTACTACGAGCAGTACTTC
TRBJ2-1	TRBV4-1	-	-	20	CASSQIRESRGASSYNEQFF	TGCGCCAGCAGCCAAATAAGAGAGTCAAGAGGGGCCAGCTCCTACAATGAGCAGTTCTTC
TRBJ2-5	TRBV6-1	-	-	13	CASTREPQETQYF	TGTGCCAGCACCAGGGAACCTCAAGAGACCCAGTACTTC
TRBJ2-7	TRBV29-1	few	-	12	CSAKDGSYEQYF	TGCAGCGCCAAGGACGGATCCTACGAGCAGTACTTC
TRBJ1-1	TRBV9	-	-	15	CASSVVRGRDTEAFF	TGTGCCAGCAGCGTAGTTAGGGGACGAGACACTGAAGCTTTCTTT
TRBJ1-5	TRBV29-1	few	-	13	CSVEDRVGQPQHF	TGCAGCGTTGAAGACAGGGTCGGACAGCCCCAGCATTTT
TRBJ1-5	TRBV7-3	few	TRBD1	16	CASSFGTGGPNQPQHF	TGTGCCAGCAGCTTTGGGACAGGGGGCCCCAATCAGCCCCAGCATTTT
TRBJ1-4	TRBV11-2	-	-	13	CASSHADTQKLFF	TGTGCCAGCAGCCACGCGGACACCCAAAAACTGTTTTTT
TRBJ1-4	TRBV5-1	once	TRBD1	14	CASSFTGGEEKLFF	TGCGCCAGCAGCTTCACAGGGGGCGAGGAAAAACTGTTTTTT
TRBJ2-3	TRBV9	-	-	16	CASSVVRAANTDTQYF	TGTGCCAGCAGCGTAGTTCGGGCGGCGAACACAGATACGCAGTATTTT
TRBJ1-2	TRBV18	-	TRBD1	15	CASSPFTGDNYGYTF	TGTGCCAGCTCACCCTTCACAGGGGACAACTATGGCTACACCTTC
TRBJ2-2	TRBV27	-	TRBD1	14	CARGWGQGAGELFF	TGTGCCCGGGGGTGGGGACAGGGGGCCGGGGAGCTGTTTTTT
TRBJ2-7	TRBV25-1	-	-	14	CASSQASSRAEQYF	TGTGCCAGCAGTCAGGCATCCTCTAGGGCCGAGCAGTACTTC
TRBJ2-7	TRBV18	-	TRBD1	14	CASSQGRGLSEQYF	TGTGCCAGCTCACAGGGCAGGGGGCTTAGCGAGCAGTACTTC
TRBJ2-7	TRBV4-1	-	-	13	CASSQGSTYEQYF	TGCGCCAGCAGCCAAGGGAGTACCTACGAGCAGTACTTC
TRBJ2-2	TRBV27	few	TRBD2	18	CASSFSGLAGVPSGELFF	TGTGCCAGCAGTTTCTCGGGACTAGCGGGAGTACCCTCCGGGGAGCTGTTTTTT
TRBJ1-2	TRBV4-1	-	-	15	CASSTQDRPNYGYTF	TGCGCCAGCAGCACCCAAGACAGGCCCAACTATGGCTACACCTTC
TRBJ2-7	TRBV10-3	-	TRBD2	14	CAISDGGGPDEQYF	TGTGCCATCAGTGATGGGGGAGGGCCAGACGAGCAGTACTTC
TRBJ2-3	TRBV2	-	-	16	CASSDTWGSFTDTQYF	TGTGCCAGCAGTGATACGTGGGGGTCTTTCACAGATACGCAGTATTTT
TRBJ2-2	TRBV5-4	-	-	18	CASSSTFRYPANTGELFF	TGTGCCAGCAGCTCGACATTCCGGTACCCCGCGAACACCGGGGAGCTGTTTTTT
TRBJ1-5	TRBV4-1	once	-	17	CASSQEGWYSENQPQHF	TGCGCCAGCAGCCAAGAAGGATGGTACAGTGAAAATCAGCCCCAGCATTTT
TRBJ2-7	TRBV19	few	-	11	CASSNVYEQYF	TGTGCCAGTAGTAACGTGTACGAGCAGTACTTC
TRBJ1-6	TRBV2	-	TRBD1	14	CASNQGVGNSPLHF	TGTGCCAGCAATCAGGGGGTGGGCAATTCACCCCTCCACTTT
TRBJ1-2	TRBV10-3	-	-	15	CAISEPDGPNYGYTF	TGTGCCATCAGTGAGCCGGACGGCCCTAACTATGGCTACACCTTC
TRBJ2-2	TRBV7-9	few	-	13	CASSPDGTGELFF	TGTGCCAGCAGCCCGGACGGGACCGGGGAGCTGTTTTTT
TRBJ2-5	TRBV4-1	-	-	15	CASSQEGNRLETQYF	TGCGCCAGCAGCCAAGAAGGCAACCGACTAGAGACCCAGTACTTC
TRBJ2-7	TRBV27	-	-	15	CASSSTRHSSYEQYF	TGTGCCAGCAGTTCAACCCGACATAGCTCCTACGAGCAGTACTTC
TRBJ1-1	TRBV6-5	-	TRBD1	15	CASRGGQGMGTEAFF	TGTGCCAGCAGGGGTGGACAGGGGATGGGGACTGAAGCTTTCTTT
TRBJ1-2	TRBV9	once	-	13	CASSVAGARGYTF	TGTGCCAGCAGCGTAGCAGGGGCCCGGGGCTACACCTTC
TRBJ2-7	TRBV6-1	few	TRBD2	14	CASRELAGSYEQYF	TGTGCCAGCAGGGAACTAGCGGGGTCCTACGAGCAGTACTTC
TRBJ2-7	TRBV28	-	TRBD2	15	CASSPGLAGSYEQYF	TGTGCCAGCAGCCCGGGACTAGCGGGATCCTACGAGCAGTACTTC
TRBJ2-2	TRBV25-1	once	-	14	CASQPMRAAGELFF	TGTGCCAGCCAACCCATGCGGGCGGCCGGGGAGCTGTTTTTT
TRBJ2-7	TRBV7-8	-	TRBD1	17	CASGGLSGQGFIYEQYF	TGTGCCAGCGGTGGTTTAAGTGGACAGGGCTTTATCTACGAGCAGTACTTC
TRBJ2-5	TRBV28	-	TRBD2	14	CASRPWTGGETQYF	TGTGCCAGCAGGCCTTGGACGGGAGGAGAGACCCAGTACTTC
TRBJ2-3	TRBV6-1	-	TRBD1	14	CASTQDRGTDTQYF	TGTGCCAGCACCCAGGACAGGGGAACAGATACGCAGTATTTT